Following are 29 T cell receptor beta chains from one sample sequenced in a study of control samples from healthy donors and cancer patients. Repertoires were generated with immunoSEQ multiplex PCR, while TCRdb's copy carries only in-frame clones and drops some. In the table there are around 180,000 clones, approximately 94% of which are singletons. The sample consisted of blood. These receptors were taken from a woman in her late teens or twenties in good health.

This sequence joins TRBV7-9 and TRBJ1-2, with D perhaps TRBD1 (6 bases). CDR1 SEHNR and CDR2 FQNEAQ come from the germline V gene (reference sequence). The CDR3 is made up of 13 amino acids. V lost 1 base and J lost 8, with 11 bases in between. The CDR3 protein is CASSLEAGGGYTF. The CDR3 DNA reads as TGTGCCAGCAGCTTAGAGGCGGGGGGCGGCTACACCTTC.

The J gene is TRBJ1-2, the V gene TRBV7-2; 9 bases are shared with TRBD1. V lost 0 bases to trimming and J lost 4 bases; unmatched junction nucleotides: 9. This CDR3 is built from 17 residues. Germline CDR1 and CDR2: SGHTA and FQGNSA. CDR3 DNA sequence: TGTGCCAGCAGCTTAGCCATTCCGACAGGGGGTGCCTATGGCTACACCTTC. Translating gives CASSLAIPTGGAYGYTF.

This clone was found once. V usage is TRBV2 and J usage is TRBJ1-2, with 7 positions matching TRBD1. The CDR3 is 13 residues long. The V segment lost 8 bases and the J segment 9 bases; nucleotides outside the gene matches: 12. CDR1 and CDR2 (germline): SNHLY, FYNNEI. CDR3 sequence reads: CASYGTAFMSYTF. DNA for the CDR3: TGTGCCAGCTACGGGACAGCCTTTATGAGCTACACCTTC.

In DNA, the CDR3 is TGTGCCAGCAGTTTTAACAGGAACTATGGCTACACCTTC. It is translated as CASSFNRNYGYTF. The chain joins TRBV12-3 or TRBV12-4 to TRBJ1-2, with D possibly TRBD1 on 5 matching bases. This CDR3 has 13 residues. V shed 3 bases and J shed 2 bases, with 7 bases lying between them.

CDR3 loop: CASGLDQPQHF. The CDR3 nucleotides read TGTGCTAGTGGTTTGGATCAGCCCCAGCATTTT. The chain joins TRBV12-5 to TRBJ1-5; D call uncertain. Germline CDR1 and CDR2: LGHNT and FRNRAP. V dropped 1 base and J dropped 5 bases, with 0 bases sitting between them. The CDR3 extends over 11 amino acids.

This sequence joins TRBV6-2 or TRBV6-3 and TRBJ2-3, with a tentative D call TRBD1 (7 bases). This CDR3 is built from 17 residues. Germline-derived CDR1 and CDR2 are MNHEY and SVGEGT. V lost 0 bases to trimming and J lost 5 bases, with 18 bases between them. CDR3 amino acids: CASSYSTGGDSLDTQYF. CDR3 nucleotide sequence: TGTGCCAGCAGTTACTCGACAGGAGGGGACAGCTTAGATACGCAGTATTTT.

This chain joins TRBV6-5 and TRBJ1-1; D remains ambiguous. Germline V CDR1 and CDR2: MNHEY, SVGAGI. Deletions cut 5 bases from V and 1 base from J, with 14 bases between. The CDR3 length is 15 residues. CDR3 sequence (DNA): TGTGCCAGCAGTATGCTAAGGACGAGGAACACTGAAGCTTTCTTT. Translating it yields CASSMLRTRNTEAFF.

The genes are TRBV12-3 or TRBV12-4 and TRBJ1-3; tentatively, D is TRBD1 (5 bases). Trimming took 1 base from V and 7 from J, leaving 8 bases between them. This CDR3 is built from 13 residues. CDR3 amino acids: CASSLVGENTIYF. The CDR3 DNA follows: TGTGCCAGCAGTTTAGTGGGGGAGAACACCATATATTTT.

The CDR3 here is CASSLSLGDSATEAFF. The CDR3 DNA follows: TGTGCCAGCAGCTTATCCTTAGGGGACAGCGCTACTGAAGCTTTCTTT. The rearrangement uses TRBV7-2 and TRBJ1-1, with TRBD1 identical over 7 bases. Germline assignment: CDR1 SGHTA and CDR2 FQGNSA. CDR3 length equals 16 residues. J was trimmed by 5 bases and V by 2 bases; bases with no gene match: 11. Full variable domain (outside the CDR3, taken from reference TRBV7-2 and TRBJ1-1): GAGVSQSPSNKVTEKGKDVELRCDPISGHTALYWYRQSLGQGLEFLIYFQGNSAPDKSGLPSDRFSAERTGGSVSTLTIQRTQQEDSAVYLCASSLSLGDSATEAFFGQGTRLTVV.

CDR3 in DNA: TGTGCCAGCAGCTCTGGAGGCAGGAACTATGGCTACACCTTC. It specifies CASSSGGRNYGYTF. V usage is TRBV5-4 and J usage is TRBJ1-2; no clear D gene. Germline CDR1 is SGHNT and CDR2 is YYREEE (reference sequence). The V end lost 3 bases, the J end lost 2 bases, and 11 bases lay between the germline ends. The CDR3 has 14 amino acids. Full variable domain (missing parts from reference TRBV5-4 and TRBJ1-2): ETGVTQSPTHLIKTRGQQVTLRCSSQSGHNTVSWYQQALGQGPQFIFQYYREEENGRGNFPPRFSGLQFPNYSSELNVNALELDDSALYLCASSSGGRNYGYTFGSGTRLTVV.

The rearrangement links TRBV9 to TRBJ1-2; D ambiguous. CDR1 is SGDLS, CDR2 YYNGEE, per germline. The ends were cut back, 4 bases at V and 1 base at J, with 17 bases in the middle. This CDR3 spans 16 amino acids. CDR3 protein: CASSHTRGELNYGYTF. CDR3 DNA: TGTGCCAGCAGCCATACCCGGGGAGAGCTTAACTATGGCTACACCTTC.

The chain links TRBV29-1 to TRBJ2-7, with 7 bases aligning to TRBD1. This CDR3 is built from 11 residues. After removal of 7 bases from V and 5 bases from J, the junction contained 5 bases not matched to a gene. Germline V CDR1 and CDR2: SQVTM, ANQGSEA. CDR3 sequence: CSGGQWDEQYF. The DNA for the CDR3 is TGCAGCGGGGGACAGTGGGACGAGCAGTACTTC.

This clone has only one observation. V and J are TRBV4-2 and TRBJ2-3, with 8 bases matching TRBD2. Germline V gene sequence: CDR1 LGHNA, CDR2 YNFKEQ. Trimming cost V 10 bases and J 2 bases; bases outside gene matches: 11. The CDR3 has 15 amino acids. CDR3 protein: CAISKDSGTTDTQYF. The CDR3 DNA is TGTGCCATCTCGAAGGATAGCGGGACCACAGATACGCAGTATTTT.

The J gene is TRBJ1-1, the V gene TRBV24-1; TRBD1 is a possible D gene (5 bases). Germline V CDR1 and CDR2: KGHDR, SFDVKD. This CDR3 has 13 amino acids. The V gene lost 8 bases and the J gene lost 1 base, with 10 bases spanning the gap. The CDR3 is CATTGTWNTEAFF. In nucleotides, the CDR3 is TGTGCCACCACCGGGACGTGGAACACTGAAGCTTTCTTT.

Only a few counts were recorded for this clone. The J gene is TRBJ1-6, the V gene TRBV5-4, with D unresolved. The V and J ends lost 2 bases and 2 bases respectively, with 14 bases between them. The CDR3 runs to 17 residues. In germline, CDR1 is SGHNT, CDR2 YYREEE (reference sequence). CDR3 protein: CASSLPRSGPYNSPLHF. CDR3 nucleotides: TGTGCCAGCAGCTTACCTCGGTCGGGCCCCTATAATTCACCCCTCCACTTT.

The J gene is TRBJ2-1, the V gene TRBV6-1; the D is unclear. The CDR3 consists of 12 residues. CDR1 and CDR2 from the germline V gene are MNHNS and SASEGT. V lost 5 bases and J 3 bases, leaving 5 bases between the germline ends. The CDR3 here is CASSSGYNEQFF. DNA of the CDR3: TGTGCCAGCAGTTCCGGCTACAATGAGCAGTTCTTC.

This clone was recorded once. The V gene is TRBV19, the J gene TRBJ1-1; a possible D gene is TRBD1 (5 bases). The CDR3 contains 16 residues. The germline V gene encodes CDR1 LNHDA and CDR2 SQIVND (reference sequence). Trimming cost V 4 bases and J 5 bases, with 20 bases left between them. The CDR3 protein is CASSKNGVEGRTEAFF. CDR3 DNA: TGTGCCAGTAGTAAAAATGGGGTGGAGGGGAGGACTGAAGCTTTCTTT.

The genes are TRBV6-5 and TRBJ2-3, with 7 bases lining up with TRBD2. The CDR3 has 14 residues. The J segment lost 2 bases and the V segment lost 6 bases, leaving 5 bases of the junction unmatched. CDR1 and CDR2 (germline): MNHEY, SVGAGI. This CDR3 reads CASSRGGPTDTQYF. DNA of the CDR3: TGTGCCAGCAGCCGCGGGGGACCCACAGATACGCAGTATTTT.

The chain recombines TRBV5-1 with TRBJ1-2, with 8 nucleotides matching TRBD1. V shed 4 bases and J 6 bases; nucleotides not matched to a gene: 11. The CDR3 runs to 15 residues. CDR1 SGHRS and CDR2 YFSETQ come from the germline V gene. The CDR3 nucleotides are TGCGCCAGCAGCCTCGACAGGGGTGGTGAGAATGGCTACACCTTC. Translating it yields CASSLDRGGENGYTF.

This clone showed up just once. V and J are TRBV5-1 and TRBJ2-7; unclear D gene. The V gene's germline CDR1 is SGHRS and CDR2 YFSETQ. CDR3 length: 16 amino acids. V lost 2 bases, J lost 1 base, and 16 bases lay in between. The CDR3 DNA reads TGCGCCAGCAGCTTTGACGTAGGACGTCTATCCTACGAGCAGTACTTC. Protein sequence: CASSFDVGRLSYEQYF.

The rearrangement joins TRBV7-2 to TRBJ1-2; possible D gene TRBD1, 5 bases. Trimming removed 2 bases at V and 5 bases at J, with 15 bases between. This CDR3 is built from 15 residues. CDR1 SGHTA and CDR2 FQGNSA come from the germline V gene. The CDR3 spells CASSLRLGQVYGYTF. Here the CDR3 DNA reads TGTGCCAGCAGCTTAAGGTTGGGGCAGGTTTATGGCTACACCTTC.

The CDR3 DNA is TGCGCCAGCAGCCCGACTGGGTCACCCCTCCACTTT. It encodes CASSPTGSPLHF. The chain is built from TRBV4-1 and TRBJ1-6; D is unclear. The CDR3 spans 12 residues. The germline V gene encodes CDR1 MGHRA and CDR2 YSYEKL. The V end was cut by 4 bases, the J end by 10 bases, with 8 bases between.

This chain connects TRBV7-2 to TRBJ1-2, with 8 bases aligning to TRBD1. V trimming: 5 bases; J trimming: 7 bases; junction bases outside the gene matches: 9. Germline V gene lookup returns CDR1 SGHTA and CDR2 FQGNSA. This CDR3 spans 14 amino acids. The CDR3 nucleotides are TGTGCCAGCAGCCGCCAGGGGGCGCAGGGTGGCTACACCTTC. Amino acid sequence: CASSRQGAQGGYTF.

The J gene is TRBJ1-6, the V gene TRBV6-5; the match to TRBD1 covers 7 bases. Unmatched junction bases numbered 9, after V lost 4 bases and J lost 9 bases. Germline V gene lookup returns CDR1 MNHEY and CDR2 SVGAGI. This CDR3 region has 15 residues. The CDR3 region is CASSSTDRALSPLHF. The CDR3 DNA sequence: TGTGCCAGCAGTTCCACCGACAGGGCCCTTTCACCCCTCCACTTT.

The chain has TRBV11-3 and TRBJ2-2, with D perhaps matching TRBD1 (6 bases). Germline CDR1 is SGHNT and CDR2 is YENEEA. The V and J ends lost 1 base and 0 bases respectively, with 9 bases between them. CDR3 length equals 16 residues. CDR3 sequence reads: CASSLGRTANTGELFF. Written as DNA, the CDR3 is TGTGCCAGCAGCTTAGGGCGGACAGCGAACACCGGGGAGCTGTTTTTT.

The rearrangement joins TRBV5-4 to TRBJ1-1, with no clear D. Trimming removed 1 base from V and 1 base from J, with 5 bases in between. This CDR3 is built from 13 residues. Germline CDR1 is SGHNT and CDR2 is YYREEE (reference sequence). The CDR3 DNA is TGTGCCAGCAGCTTGCGGCCGAACACTGAAGCTTTCTTT. Its translation: CASSLRPNTEAFF.

This chain joins TRBV11-2 and TRBJ1-5; tentatively, D is TRBD1 (5 bases). Germline CDR1 and CDR2: SGHAT and FQNNGV. V lost 6 bases and J lost 4, with 13 bases in between. The CDR3 is 14 amino acids. CDR3 DNA: TGTGCCAGCAGTGGGGGGGGGTCAAATCAGCCCCAGCATTTT. Its protein product is CASSGGGSNQPQHF.

V and J are TRBV11-3 and TRBJ2-3; D unresolved. CDR1 is SGHNT, CDR2 YENEEA, per germline. Trimming left V 3 bases short and J 0 bases short, with 4 bases between. This CDR3 region has 13 residues. CDR3 amino acids: CASSFGSTDTQYF. CDR3 DNA sequence: TGTGCCAGCAGCTTCGGCAGCACAGATACGCAGTATTTT.

This clone was seen only once. This sequence joins TRBV7-2 and TRBJ1-5, with D maybe TRBD1 (6 bases). Trimming shortened V by 5 bases and J by 0 bases, and 17 bases separated the two germline ends. Germline lookup yields CDR1 SGHTA and CDR2 FQGNSA. The CDR3 length is 17 residues. The CDR3 nucleotides read TGTGCCAGCAGCCTTGACAGGCACCTGTATAGCAATCAGCCCCAGCATTTT. Translation: CASSLDRHLYSNQPQHF.